This passage covers 5 T cell receptor beta chains from one sample sequenced in a study of beta chain features in type 1 diabetes (dated by TCRdb to 2017 to 2018). The library was generated by the immunoSEQ multiplex PCR assay. All of the isolated RNA was reverse transcribed with the High Capacity cDNA Reverse Transcription Kit, so expressed TCRB transcripts were sequenced. TCRdb stores this immuneACCESS table with in-frame sequences only. Part of the clones is absent; in the studies checked, under half of the shortfall reflects unresolved V genes, and no reason is known for the rest. This sample is represented by 10,000 to 15,000 clones; roughly half of them were singletons. Jointly, the top ten make up more than 0.75% of the sample. Sample: stem cell memory CD4+ T cells from blood. The cell subset or site tag for this specimen amounts to: stem cell-like memory CD4+ T cells. The receptors were sampled from a man aged 18 to 30 in good health.

The chain uses TRBV4-1 and TRBJ2-7, with D tentatively TRBD1 (6 bases). V was clipped by 1 base and J by 0 bases, with 10 bases between them. The CDR3 totals 15 residues. Germline-derived CDR1 and CDR2 are MGHRA and YSYEKL. The CDR3: CASSQGTVSSYEQYF. The CDR3 DNA reads TGCGCCAGCAGCCAAGGGACAGTGAGCTCCTACGAGCAGTACTTC.

The genes are TRBV2 and TRBJ2-7, with 14 bases that match TRBD2. CDR1 and CDR2 (germline): SNHLY, FYNNEI. V lost 6 bases, J lost 2 bases, and 6 bases stayed unmatched. The CDR3 runs to 16 residues. CDR3 sequence (DNA): TGTGCCAGCAGGCCCGGGACTAGCGGGAGTACCTACGAGCAGTACTTC. Protein: CASRPGTSGSTYEQYF.

Within the sample, this clone is medium-sized. The chain carries TRBV25-1 and TRBJ2-1; the D is unclear. The germline V gene has CDR1 MGHDK and CDR2 SYGVNS. Trimming took 3 bases from V and 4 from J, leaving 10 bases between them. CDR3 length: 14 residues. CDR3 nucleotides: TGTGCCAGCAGTGAGCCTCAGGATTACAATGAGCAGTTCTTC. Residues: CASSEPQDYNEQFF.

This clone has just a few counts. J is TRBJ1-4 and V is TRBV29-1, with 8 positions matching TRBD1. J gave up 7 bases and V 6 bases, and 7 bases lay outside the gene matches. Germline V gene data show CDR1 as SQVTM and CDR2 as ANQGSEA. The CDR3 loop spans 13 amino acids. The CDR3 region has the DNA TGCAGCGTGACAGGGGATGCTAGTGAAAAACTGTTTTTT. It is translated as CSVTGDASEKLFF.

This clone was observed a handful of times. The chain employs TRBV19 and TRBJ2-3, with 8 bases matching TRBD1. The CDR3 sequence is 15 residues long. V shed 3 bases, J shed 5 bases, and the junction held 7 bases outside the gene matches. Germline loops: CDR1 LNHDA, CDR2 SQIVND (reference sequence). The CDR3 DNA follows: TGTGCCAGTAGTATTGGGCAGGGGGCCGTAGATACGCAGTATTTT. It codes for CASSIGQGAVDTQYF.